The 17 T cell receptor beta chains given below trace back to one sample, sequenced in a study of T cell responses to AZD1222 COVID-19 vaccine (dated by TCRdb to the early 2020s). The method behind the library was the immunoSEQ multiplex PCR assay. TCRdb took this table from immuneACCESS and kept in-frame rearrangements with V and J called. Such tables lack part of the clones; where checked against another copy, unresolved V genes explain under half of the gap, and the rest is unexplained. The sample table lists under 200,000 clones, approximately 91% of them with a count of one. Roughly 0.99% of the sample belongs to the ten largest clones. The time point label, read with the paper, signifies: baseline before first vaccination. This specimen consisted of peripheral blood, obtained on day 0 of AZD1222 vaccination. Receptors were obtained from an adult in good health.

The rearrangement links TRBV7-2 to TRBJ2-3; D may be TRBD1 (5 bases). Trimming took 2 bases from V and 0 from J, leaving 9 bases between them. CDR1 SGHTA and CDR2 FQGNSA come from the germline V gene. This CDR3 has 15 amino acids. The CDR3 DNA reads TGTGCCAGCAGCTTATATTGGGGCAGCACAGATACGCAGTATTTT. This translates into CASSLYWGSTDTQYF.

The V and J genes are TRBV12-3 or TRBV12-4 and TRBJ1-3; D uncertain. The length of the CDR3 is 13 residues. Trimming removed 7 bases from V and 4 bases from J, with 11 bases in between. The CDR3, as DNA: TGTGCCAGCAACCCCGGGAAGGGAAACACCATATATTTT. Protein product: CASNPGKGNTIYF.

The chain links TRBV3-1 (or the pseudogene TRBV3-2) to TRBJ1-4; D gene unclear. Germline-derived CDR1 and CDR2 are LGHDT and YNNKEL (reference sequence). Trimming removed 6 bases at V and 5 bases at J, with 13 bases between. This CDR3 is 14 amino acids long. The CDR3 bases are TGTGCCAGCAGACATCGAGAAAGCAATGAAAAACTGTTTTTT. It is translated as CASRHRESNEKLFF.

This chain connects TRBV6-5 to TRBJ1-1, with 9 bases fitting TRBD1. The germline V gene encodes CDR1 MNHEY and CDR2 SVGAGI. This CDR3 is 15 amino acids long. The V segment lost 7 bases and the J segment 10 bases; nucleotides outside the gene matches: 16. CDR3 nucleotide sequence: TGTGCCAGCACCAATCTACCGGGGGACAGGGTAGGAGCTTTCTTT. Protein sequence: CASTNLPGDRVGAFF.

V gene TRBV28 combines with J gene TRBJ2-7; D remains ambiguous. This CDR3 has 12 amino acids. Trimming pared 6 bases from V and 3 bases from J, leaving 9 bases between. Germline CDR1 MDHEN, CDR2 SYDVKM. CDR3 protein: CASSSEFYEQYF. For the CDR3, the DNA is TGTGCCAGCAGCTCTGAGTTCTACGAGCAGTACTTC.

V is TRBV28 and J is TRBJ1-4, with D uncertain. Germline CDR1 reads MDHEN; CDR2 reads SYDVKM. The length of the CDR3 is 12 residues. Trimming took 6 bases from V and 4 from J, leaving 6 bases between them. The CDR3 is CASRAGNEKLFF. In DNA, the CDR3 is TGTGCCAGCAGGGCCGGTAATGAAAAACTGTTTTTT.

This sequence joins TRBV6-5 and TRBJ2-1, with a weak D call TRBD2 (6 bases). Trimming took off 6 bases at V and 0 bases at J, with 12 bases between the two ends. CDR1 and CDR2 from the germline V gene are MNHEY and SVGAGI. The CDR3 totals 15 residues. The CDR3 sequence: CASRLTSSSYNEQFF. The CDR3 DNA follows: TGTGCCAGCAGGCTGACTAGTAGCTCCTACAATGAGCAGTTCTTC.

The count of this clone is one. The chain uses TRBV5-3 and TRBJ1-1; no clear D gene. TRBV5-3 is marked as an open reading frame, function uncertain. There are 14 residues in the CDR3. Trimming pared 0 bases from V and 5 bases from J, leaving 11 bases between. The CDR3, as DNA: TGTGCCAGAAGCTTGGGAGACCGACGAACTGAAGCTTTCTTT. Residues: CARSLGDRRTEAFF.

The gene calls are TRBV29-1 and TRBJ2-1; tentative D call: TRBD2 (6 bases). In germline, CDR1 is SQVTM, CDR2 ANQGSEA. There are 15 residues in the CDR3. Trimming took 7 bases from V and 7 from J, leaving 23 bases between them. CDR3: CSATWAGAGGNEQFF. The CDR3, as DNA: TGCAGCGCCACGTGGGCTGGGGCCGGGGGTAATGAGCAGTTCTTC.

As regards this clone: Sequence at one end of the junction differs from germline and may be a read error. The genes are TRBV5-6 and TRBJ2-7; TRBD1 matches 9 bases. The CDR3 is 16 amino acids. CDR1 and CDR2 from the germline V gene are SGHDT and YYEEEE. The chain's CDR3 is CASSLAWGQGVYEQYF. DNA of the CDR3: TGTGCCAGCAGTTTGGCGTGGGGACAGGGTGTCTACGAGCAGTACTTC.

This chain uses TRBV6-5 with TRBJ2-7, with D unresolved. The germline V and J ends were trimmed by 2 bases and 4 bases, with 9 bases remaining between them. Germline V gene lookup returns CDR1 MNHEY and CDR2 SVGAGI. The CDR3 loop spans 13 amino acids. The CDR3 bases are TGTGCCAGCAGTTACGGCCGTGATTACGAGCAGTACTTC. Its translation is CASSYGRDYEQYF.

V is TRBV19 and J is TRBJ2-7; TRBD1 might be the D (6 bases). V lost 6 bases to trimming and J lost 3 bases, with 18 bases between them. Germline values: CDR1 LNHDA, CDR2 SQIVND (reference sequence). The CDR3 extends over 15 amino acids. CDR3 residues: CASSQGQGTFYEQYF. In DNA form, the CDR3 reads TGTGCCAGTAGCCAGGGGCAGGGGACGTTCTACGAGCAGTACTTC.

CDR3 DNA: TGTGCCAGCAGCTTATGGGAGGGGACCGGGCTTTACAATGAGCAGTTCTTC. Protein: CASSLWEGTGLYNEQFF. The chain combines TRBV11-2 with TRBJ2-1, with TRBD2 matching 7 bases. Germline V gene sequence: CDR1 SGHAT, CDR2 FQNNGV. The CDR3 extends over 17 amino acids. Losses at the gene ends were 2 bases for V and 4 bases for J; bases not matched to a gene: 11.

This chain joins TRBV23-1 and TRBJ1-1; 7 bases match TRBD1. TRBV23-1 is recorded as an ORF, its role being uncertain. The CDR3 contains 17 residues. The J segment lost 11 bases and the V segment lost 0 bases, leaving 18 bases of the junction unmatched. CDR3 amino acids: CASSQSEQGRCSKAAFF. As DNA, the CDR3 is TGCGCCAGCAGTCAATCGGAACAGGGGCGTTGCTCGAAGGCGGCTTTCTTT.

The chain is built from TRBV15 and TRBJ2-1; D possibly corresponds to TRBD2 (6 bases). V lost 0 bases and J 0 bases, leaving 6 bases between the germline ends. Germline V gene lookup returns CDR1 LNHNV and CDR2 YYDKDF (reference sequence). The CDR3 sequence is 15 residues long. For the CDR3, the DNA is TGTGCCACCAGCAGAGAGGGAGGCTCCTACAATGAGCAGTTCTTC. Protein: CATSREGGSYNEQFF.

This chain links TRBV7-2 with TRBJ2-7; no clear D gene. V lost 4 bases to trimming and J lost 0 bases, with 10 bases between them. CDR1 and CDR2 (germline): SGHTA, FQGNSA. The CDR3 extends over 14 amino acids. The CDR3 DNA is TGTGCCAGCAGCTCCAATCGGGCCTCCTACGAGCAGTACTTC. It encodes CASSSNRASYEQYF. The full variable domain, completed using reference TRBV7-2 and TRBJ2-7, is GAGVSQSPSNKVTEKGKDVELRCDPISGHTALYWYRQSLGQGLEFLIYFQGNSAPDKSGLPSDRFSAERTGGSVSTLTIQRTQQEDSAVYLCASSSNRASYEQYFGPGTRLTVT.

The CDR3 loop reads CASSLGSGQGLDEQFF. As DNA, the CDR3 is TGTGCCAGCAGTTTAGGCTCCGGACAGGGGCTAGATGAGCAGTTCTTC. V and J are TRBV27 and TRBJ2-1; TRBD1 aligns across 9 bases. The CDR3 is 16 residues long. The V and J ends lost 2 bases and 8 bases, in that order; junction bases with no gene match: 10. Germline values: CDR1 MNHEY, CDR2 SMNVEV (reference sequence).